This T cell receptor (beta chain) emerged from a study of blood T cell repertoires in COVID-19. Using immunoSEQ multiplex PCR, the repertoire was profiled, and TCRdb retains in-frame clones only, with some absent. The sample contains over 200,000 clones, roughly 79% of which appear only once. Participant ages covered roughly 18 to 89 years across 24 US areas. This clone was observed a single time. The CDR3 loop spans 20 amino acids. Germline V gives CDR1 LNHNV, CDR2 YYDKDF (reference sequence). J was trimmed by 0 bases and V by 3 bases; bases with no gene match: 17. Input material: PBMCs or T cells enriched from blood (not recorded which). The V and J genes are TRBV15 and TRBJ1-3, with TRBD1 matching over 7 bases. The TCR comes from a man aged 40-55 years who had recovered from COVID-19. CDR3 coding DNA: TGTGCCACCAGCAGTGCTTGGGGGGACAGTCCCAGGATCTCTGGAAACACCATATATTTT. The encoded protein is CATSSAWGDSPRISGNTIYF.